These 30 T cell receptor beta chains were all obtained from the same sample, sequenced in a study of tumor T cells in aggressive B-cell lymphoma (dated by TCRdb to 2016 to 2017). Libraries were prepared through the immunoSEQ multiplex PCR assay. Imported from immuneACCESS, the table was reduced by TCRdb to in-frame sequences with V and J called. These copies leave out some clones; in studies compared against another copy, an unresolved V gene accounts for under half, and the cause of the remainder is not known. Across this sample there are fewer than 3,000 clones, with over 70% seen only once. Under 15% of the sample is taken by the ten largest. Material: tumor tissue. These receptors came from an adult with diffuse large B cell lymphoma.

The gene calls are TRBV28 and TRBJ2-1; D possibly corresponds to TRBD1 (5 bases). V was shortened by 1 base and J by 6 bases, with 10 bases between the two germline ends. The germline V gene encodes CDR1 MDHEN and CDR2 SYDVKM. The CDR3 length is 14 residues. CDR3 residues: CASSLLQGGNEQFF. The CDR3 DNA reads as TGTGCCAGCAGTTTATTGCAGGGTGGCAATGAGCAGTTCTTC. Full variable domain (rest looked up from reference TRBV28 and TRBJ2-1): DVKVTQSSRYLVKRTGEKVFLECVQDMDHENMFWYRQDPGLGLRLIYFSYDVKMKEKGDIPEGYSVSREKKERFSLILESASTNQTSMYLCASSLLQGGNEQFFGPGTRLTVL.

The V call is TRBV29-1, the J call TRBJ2-3, with D possibly being TRBD1 or TRBD2 (6 bases each). From germline, CDR1 is SQVTM and CDR2 ANQGSEA. CDR3 length equals 13 residues. The CDR3 protein is CTFEGGSTDTQYF. CDR3 DNA: TGCACCTTTGAGGGGGGTAGCACAGATACGCAGTATTTT.

The rearrangement links TRBV6-6 to TRBJ2-3, with TRBD1 as a possible D gene (5 bases). From germline, CDR1 is MNHNY and CDR2 SVGAGI (reference sequence). The CDR3 runs 13 residues. Trimming shortened V by 8 bases and J by 2 bases, and 11 bases separated the two germline ends. CDR3 protein: CASVREVTDTQYF. The DNA of the CDR3 is TGTGCCAGCGTCAGGGAAGTCACAGATACGCAGTATTTT.

The genes are TRBV6-5 and TRBJ1-5, with D hard to call. Trimming took 2 bases from V and 4 from J, leaving 6 bases between them. This CDR3 has 13 amino acids. Per the germline V gene, CDR1 is MNHEY and CDR2 is SVGAGI. CDR3 nucleotides: TGTGCCAGCAGTTACGGGAGGAATCAGCCCCAGCATTTT. Translated, it gives CASSYGRNQPQHF.

This chain links TRBV7-9 with TRBJ1-4; 7 positions match TRBD1. V shed 6 bases and J 5 bases; nucleotides not matched to a gene: 12. CDR1 is SEHNR and CDR2 is FQNEAQ in the germline V gene (reference sequence). The CDR3 has 16 amino acids. The CDR3 sequence is CASRSYQGVLNEKLFF. CDR3 coding DNA: TGTGCCAGCAGATCCTACCAGGGGGTCCTCAATGAAAAACTGTTTTTT.

CDR3 in amino acids: CASSVSALSYEQYF. CDR3 DNA sequence: TGTGCCAGCAGCGTCAGCGCCCTCTCCTACGAGCAGTACTTC. The chain employs TRBV9 and TRBJ2-7; unclear D gene. V lost 2 bases, J lost 0 bases, and 9 bases lay in between. CDR1 and CDR2 from the germline V gene are SGDLS and YYNGEE. CDR3 length equals 14 residues.

By share, this clone counts as large. Other DNA sequences from this sample encode an identical CDR3 as well. The chain carries TRBV29-1 and TRBJ1-5; a possible D gene is TRBD1 (5 bases). V was trimmed by 6 bases and J by 2 bases, leaving 11 bases between them. Germline V gene data show CDR1 as SQVTM and CDR2 as ANQGSEA. The CDR3 has 13 amino acids. CDR3 in amino acids: CSVGDMGNQPQHF. In DNA form, the CDR3 reads TGCAGCGTAGGGGATATGGGCAATCAGCCCCAGCATTTT.

This clone appeared once. The chain joins TRBV6-6 to TRBJ1-1; D remains ambiguous. Looked up from germline, CDR1 is MNHNY and CDR2 is SVGAGI (reference sequence). This CDR3 has 13 amino acids. Trimming cost V 5 bases and J 1 base, with 8 bases left between them. CDR3 amino acids: CASSPEQNTEAFF. CDR3 DNA: TGTGCCAGCAGTCCTGAACAGAACACTGAAGCTTTCTTT.

The V and J genes are TRBV7-2 and TRBJ1-2; 11 nucleotides align to TRBD1. J lost 8 bases, V lost 4 bases, and 0 bases had no gene match. Germline lookup yields CDR1 SGHTA and CDR2 FQGNSA. CDR3 length: 12 residues. CDR3: CASSWTGGGYTF. CDR3 sequence (DNA): TGTGCCAGCAGCTGGACAGGGGGCGGCTACACCTTC.

This clone turned up a few times. The CDR3 loop reads CSVAGTTTGELFF. The CDR3 DNA reads TGCAGCGTCGCCGGGACTACCACCGGGGAGCTGTTTTTT. The gene calls are TRBV29-1 and TRBJ2-2; 7 positions match TRBD2. The length of the CDR3 is 13 residues. The germline V gene encodes CDR1 SQVTM and CDR2 ANQGSEA. The V gene end was trimmed by 6 bases and the J gene end by 4 bases; junction bases not matched to a gene: 5.

The chain combines TRBV18 with TRBJ2-5; TRBD2 matches 8 bases. The CDR3 consists of 14 residues. Germline CDR1 reads KGHSH; CDR2 reads LQKENI. The J segment lost 7 bases and the V segment lost 1 base, leaving 5 bases of the junction unmatched. CDR3 protein: CASSPQELAVTQYF. The CDR3 DNA sequence: TGTGCCAGCTCACCACAGGAACTAGCGGTGACCCAGTACTTC.

There are a few counts of this clone. The chain joins TRBV18 to TRBJ2-2, with a weak D call TRBD1 (6 bases). Trimming took 5 bases from V and 7 from J, leaving 8 bases between them. CDR1 is KGHSH and CDR2 is LQKENI in the germline V gene. This CDR3 contains 12 residues. In DNA form, the CDR3 reads TGTGCCAGCTCAGTGGACAGCGGGGAGCTGTTTTTT. It encodes CASSVDSGELFF.

The chain links TRBV11-1 to TRBJ2-7; tentative D call: TRBD1 (5 bases). V lost 1 base and J 2 bases, leaving 9 bases between the germline ends. This CDR3 contains 14 residues. The germline CDR1 and CDR2 sequences are SGHAT and FQDESV (reference sequence). The CDR3: CASSLVGPAYEQYF. The DNA of the CDR3 is TGTGCCAGCAGCTTAGTGGGGCCAGCCTACGAGCAGTACTTC.

The V and J genes are TRBV6-1 and TRBJ1-2; D not certain. Germline V gene lookup returns CDR1 MNHNS and CDR2 SASEGT. CDR3 length: 13 amino acids. V was trimmed by 3 bases and J by 2 bases, leaving 7 bases between them. CDR3 bases: TGTGCCAGCAGTGAGACACAGAACTATGGCTACACCTTC. Protein: CASSETQNYGYTF.

V and J are TRBV11-2 and TRBJ1-6, with D perhaps matching TRBD1 (6 bases). V was clipped by 5 bases and J by 9 bases, with 14 bases between them. CDR3 length equals 14 residues. Per the germline V gene, CDR1 is SGHAT and CDR2 is FQNNGV. This CDR3 reads CASSNRVTGSPLHF. The CDR3 DNA is TGTGCCAGCAGCAACAGGGTGACGGGTTCACCCCTCCACTTT.

This clone was observed a few times. The V call is TRBV7-4, the J call TRBJ1-1; D not certain. Per germline, CDR1 SGHVT and CDR2 SQSDAQ. The germline V and J ends were trimmed by 5 bases and 10 bases, with 17 bases remaining between them. The CDR3 spans 13 residues. The CDR3 protein is CASSPGSPAGAFF. DNA for the CDR3: TGTGCCAGCAGCCCGGGAAGCCCGGCGGGAGCTTTCTTT.

The V call is TRBV28, the J call TRBJ2-7, with D possibly TRBD1 on 7 matching bases. Per germline, CDR1 MDHEN and CDR2 SYDVKM. V shed 2 bases and J shed 4 bases, with 15 bases lying between them. This CDR3 contains 15 residues. The CDR3 DNA reads TGTGCCAGCAGTTTAGCCGCAGGGGGGAAGTACGAGCAGTACTTC. It encodes CASSLAAGGKYEQYF.

This chain joins TRBV4-2 and TRBJ2-5; 12 bases agree with TRBD2. Losses at the gene ends were 0 bases for V and 5 bases for J; bases not matched to a gene: 1. From germline, CDR1 is LGHNA and CDR2 YNFKEQ. CDR3 size: 15 residues. As DNA, the CDR3 is TGTGCCAGCAGCCAAGAAACTAGCGGGGGGGAGACCCAGTACTTC. As protein: CASSQETSGGETQYF.

The chain joins TRBV28 to TRBJ2-2; TRBD2 might be the D (6 bases). Germline V gives CDR1 MDHEN, CDR2 SYDVKM. The CDR3 is 18 amino acids. The V and J ends lost 7 bases and 3 bases respectively, with 24 bases between them. Written as DNA, the CDR3 is TGTGCCAGCACTTACGTTACCCTAACTAGCTACCACACCGGGGAGCTGTTTTTT. Translation gives CASTYVTLTSYHTGELFF.

The chain uses TRBV7-6 and TRBJ1-5; maybe TRBD1 (6 bases). The germline CDR1 and CDR2 sequences are SGHVS and FNYEAQ. The CDR3 totals 14 residues. The germline V and J ends were trimmed by 5 bases and 6 bases, with 14 bases remaining between them. The CDR3: CASSDTTGGQPQHF. CDR3 nucleotides: TGTGCCAGCAGCGATACGACAGGTGGTCAGCCCCAGCATTTT.

The rearrangement joins TRBV25-1 to TRBJ2-1; a possible D gene is TRBD2 (6 bases). V shed 5 bases and J shed 3 bases, with 17 bases lying between them. The germline V gene has CDR1 MGHDK and CDR2 SYGVNS. There are 16 residues in the CDR3. CDR3 nucleotides: TGTGCCAGCAGTACATCCCGCGGGACTCACTACAATGAGCAGTTCTTC. It is translated as CASSTSRGTHYNEQFF. The variable domain in full, with the rest retrieved from reference TRBV25-1 and TRBJ2-1, is EADIYQTPRYLVIGTGKKITLECSQTMGHDKMYWYQQDPGMELHLIHYSYGVNSTEKGDLSSESTVSRIRTEHFPLTLESARPSHTSQYLCASSTSRGTHYNEQFFGPGTRLTVL.

The chain recombines TRBV29-1 with TRBJ1-1, with TRBD1 matching over 11 bases. This CDR3 has 13 residues. Per germline, CDR1 SQVTM and CDR2 ANQGSEA. V lost 5 bases and J lost 5; bases outside the gene matches: 4. CDR3 in DNA: TGCAGCGTTCCCGGGACAGGGGGTACTGAAGCTTTCTTT. Its protein product is CSVPGTGGTEAFF.

This chain joins TRBV11-2 and TRBJ2-1; the match to TRBD2 covers 12 bases. Germline V lookup: CDR1 SGHAT, CDR2 FQNNGV. CDR3 size: 16 residues. The V and J ends lost 5 bases and 1 base, in that order; junction bases with no gene match: 3. Written as DNA, the CDR3 is TGTGCCAGCAGCGATACTAGCGGGGGGTCCTACAATGAGCAGTTCTTC. This sequence encodes CASSDTSGGSYNEQFF. Full variable domain (remainder filled in from reference TRBV11-2 and TRBJ2-1): EAGVAQSPRYKIIEKRQSVAFWCNPISGHATLYWYQQILGQGPKLLIQFQNNGVVDDSQLPKDRFSAERLKGVDSTLKIQPAKLEDSAVYLCASSDTSGGSYNEQFFGPGTRLTVL.

V and J are TRBV5-8 and TRBJ1-5; 9 nucleotides align to TRBD1. Germline values: CDR1 SGHTS, CDR2 YDEGEE. The CDR3 has 15 residues. The J segment lost 2 bases and the V segment lost 6 bases, leaving 6 bases of the junction unmatched. CDR3 bases: TGTGCCAGCACCCCGGGACAGGGAGGCAATCAGCCCCAGCATTTT. Protein sequence: CASTPGQGGNQPQHF.

V is TRBV5-4 and J is TRBJ2-4, with no clear D. In germline, CDR1 is SGHNT, CDR2 YYREEE (reference sequence). V was shortened by 0 bases and J by 8 bases, with 12 bases between the two germline ends. There are 14 residues in the CDR3. CDR3 DNA: TGTGCCAGCAGCTTGGATATGTTATATCACATTCAGTACTTC. It codes for CASSLDMLYHIQYF.

The CDR3 spells CASSPRLGDGGIQYF. The CDR3 DNA reads as TGTGCCAGCAGTCCGCGACTAGGGGACGGGGGCATTCAGTACTTC. The chain is built from TRBV6-5 and TRBJ2-4; D is possibly TRBD2 (6 bases). This CDR3 comprises 15 residues. CDR1 and CDR2 (germline): MNHEY, SVGAGI. The V gene lost 5 bases and the J gene lost 9 bases, with 20 bases spanning the gap.

The rearrangement joins TRBV5-4 to TRBJ2-5; perhaps TRBD2 as D (6 bases). The CDR3 contains 14 residues. In germline, CDR1 is SGHNT, CDR2 YYREEE (reference sequence). The V end was cut by 4 bases, the J end by 5 bases, with 15 bases between. The CDR3 DNA sequence: TGTGCCAGCAGCCCTCATGCGGGGACGGAGACCCAGTACTTC. Translating it yields CASSPHAGTETQYF.

This clone occurred a few times. The identical CDR3 is also encoded by other nucleotide sequences in the sample. The J gene is TRBJ2-7, the V gene TRBV4-2; 13 bases match TRBD2. V shed 0 bases, J shed 3 bases, and the junction held 8 bases outside the gene matches. The CDR3 has 18 amino acids. The germline CDR1 and CDR2 sequences are LGHNA and YNFKEQ. DNA of the CDR3: TGTGCCAGCAGCCAAGATAGCGGACTAGCGGGGGATAACTACGAGCAGTACTTC. Protein product: CASSQDSGLAGDNYEQYF.

In this sample, this clone turned up once. The chain employs TRBV19 and TRBJ2-5; the match to TRBD1 covers 7 bases. V dropped 4 bases and J dropped 3; count of bases not matched to a gene: 2. This CDR3 is 13 amino acids long. Germline-derived CDR1 and CDR2 are LNHDA and SQIVND (reference sequence). The CDR3 here is CASSTGTEETQYF. In nucleotides, the CDR3 is TGTGCCAGTAGTACCGGGACAGAAGAGACCCAGTACTTC.

The chain combines TRBV7-9 with TRBJ1-2; TRBD1 might be the D (5 bases). V lost 5 bases to trimming and J lost 5 bases, with 15 bases between them. CDR1 and CDR2 (germline): SEHNR, FQNEAQ (reference sequence). CDR3 length equals 14 residues. The CDR3 region is CASSRGGGSYGYTF. CDR3 bases: TGTGCCAGCAGCCGGGGGGGAGGGTCTTATGGCTACACCTTC.